A selection of T cell receptor beta chains follows, all from one sample in a study of cytomegalovirus exposure and HLA in healthy donors. Profiling relied on immunoSEQ multiplex PCR, and the TCRdb table lists in-frame clones only, not all of them. The sample gives about 180,000 clones, about 89% of which show up once; roughly 2.6% is in the top ten. The source material was PBMCs. These receptors originate from a man aged 18 to 29 in good health and CMV-seropositive. The CDR3 runs from the conserved cysteine through the conserved F or W. D genes are given only for firm matches. Only some rows state a clone size, as once, few, many or a class for expanded clones.

TRBJ2-5	TRBV7-3	.	.	CASSSGPGAGETQYF	TGTGCCAGCAGCTCGGGCCCGGGAGCTGGAGAGACCCAGTACTTC
TRBJ1-1	TRBV7-9	TRBD1	few	CASSVPGGSEAFF	TGTGCCAGCAGCGTTCCAGGGGGAAGTGAAGCTTTCTTT
TRBJ1-5	TRBV6-6	.	.	CASTPGLDQPQHF	TGTGCCAGCACCCCAGGGCTGGATCAGCCCCAGCATTTT
TRBJ1-1	TRBV4-2	TRBD1	.	CASSQDHWTGNTEAFF	TGTGCCAGCAGCCAAGATCATTGGACAGGGAACACTGAAGCTTTCTTT
TRBJ1-6	TRBV27	.	.	CASSFSEVTSPLHF	TGTGCCAGCAGTTTTAGCGAGGTAACTTCACCCCTCCACTTT
TRBJ2-7	TRBV10-3	TRBD1	.	CAISESRDRGINEQYF	TGTGCCATCAGTGAAAGCCGGGACAGGGGGATCAACGAGCAGTACTTC
TRBJ1-1	TRBV4-1	.	.	CASSQVGGRNIEAFF	TGCGCCAGCAGCCAAGTGGGGGGACGCAACATAGAAGCTTTCTTT
TRBJ1-4	TRBV4-3	.	.	CASSRDVISIEVEKLFF	TGCGCCAGCAGCCGAGACGTCATCAGTATTGAAGTTGAAAAACTGTTTTTT
TRBJ2-7	TRBV6-6	.	.	CASRGGGITYEQYF	TGTGCCAGTCGAGGGGGAGGGATTACCTACGAGCAGTACTTC
TRBJ2-7	TRBV7-8	.	.	CASSLGFIVAYEQYF	TGTGCCAGCAGCTTAGGGTTCATAGTGGCCTACGAGCAGTACTTC
TRBJ1-2	TRBV21-1	.	few	CASSGPGQGYYGYTF	TGTGCCAGCAGCGGACCGGGACAGGGCTACTATGGCTACACCTTC
TRBJ2-7	TRBV28	TRBD1	.	CASSLDRADEQYF	TGTGCCAGCAGTTTAGACAGGGCAGACGAGCAGTACTTC